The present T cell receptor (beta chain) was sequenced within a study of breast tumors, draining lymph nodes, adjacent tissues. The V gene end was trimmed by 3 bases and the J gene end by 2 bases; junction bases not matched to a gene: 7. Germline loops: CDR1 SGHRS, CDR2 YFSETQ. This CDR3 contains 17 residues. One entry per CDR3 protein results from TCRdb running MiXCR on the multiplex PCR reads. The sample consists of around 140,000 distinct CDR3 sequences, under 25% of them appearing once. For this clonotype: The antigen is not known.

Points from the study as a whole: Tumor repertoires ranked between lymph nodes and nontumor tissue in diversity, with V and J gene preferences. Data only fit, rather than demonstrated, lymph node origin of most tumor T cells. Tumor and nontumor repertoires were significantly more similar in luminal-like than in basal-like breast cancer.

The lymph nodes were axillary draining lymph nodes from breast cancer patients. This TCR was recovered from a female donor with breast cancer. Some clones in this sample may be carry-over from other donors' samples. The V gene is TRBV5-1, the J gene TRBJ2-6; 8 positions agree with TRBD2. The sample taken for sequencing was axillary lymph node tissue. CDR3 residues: CASSSRTSSTGANVLTF. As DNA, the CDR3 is TGCGCCAGCAGCTCTCGGACTAGCAGCACTGGGGCCAACGTCCTGACTTTC.